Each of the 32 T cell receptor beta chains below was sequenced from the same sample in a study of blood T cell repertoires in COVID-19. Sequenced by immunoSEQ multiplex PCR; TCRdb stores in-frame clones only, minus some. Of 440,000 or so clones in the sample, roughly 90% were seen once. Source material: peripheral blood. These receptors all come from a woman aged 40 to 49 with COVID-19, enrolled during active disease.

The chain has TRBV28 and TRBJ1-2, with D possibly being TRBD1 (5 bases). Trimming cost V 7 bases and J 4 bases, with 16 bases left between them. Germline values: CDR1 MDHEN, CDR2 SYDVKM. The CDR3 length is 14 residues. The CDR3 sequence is CASTPPGRVYGYTF. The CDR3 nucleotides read TGTGCCAGCACCCCGCCAGGCAGGGTCTATGGCTACACCTTC.

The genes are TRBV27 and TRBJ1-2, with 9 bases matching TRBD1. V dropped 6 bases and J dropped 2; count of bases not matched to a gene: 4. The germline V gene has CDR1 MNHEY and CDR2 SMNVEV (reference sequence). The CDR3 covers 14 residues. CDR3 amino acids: CASSPDRGNYGYTF. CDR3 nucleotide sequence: TGTGCCAGCAGCCCCGACAGGGGGAACTATGGCTACACCTTC.

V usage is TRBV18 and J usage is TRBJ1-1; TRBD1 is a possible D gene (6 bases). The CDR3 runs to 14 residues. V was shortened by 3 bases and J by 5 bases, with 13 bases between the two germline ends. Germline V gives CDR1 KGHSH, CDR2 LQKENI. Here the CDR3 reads CASSPPGGQTEAFF. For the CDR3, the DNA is TGTGCCAGCTCACCCCCGGGGGGGCAAACTGAAGCTTTCTTT.

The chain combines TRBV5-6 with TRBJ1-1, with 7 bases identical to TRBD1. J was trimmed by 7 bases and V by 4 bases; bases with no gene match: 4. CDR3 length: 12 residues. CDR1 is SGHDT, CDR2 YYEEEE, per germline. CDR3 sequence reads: CASSRDRVEAFF. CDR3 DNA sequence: TGTGCCAGCAGCCGCGACAGGGTTGAAGCTTTCTTT.

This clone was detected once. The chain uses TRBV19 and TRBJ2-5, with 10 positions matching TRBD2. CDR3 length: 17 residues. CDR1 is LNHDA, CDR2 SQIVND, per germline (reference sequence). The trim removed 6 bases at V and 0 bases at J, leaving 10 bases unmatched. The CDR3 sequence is CASRSRLAGANQETQYF. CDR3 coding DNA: TGTGCCAGTAGATCCCGGCTAGCGGGGGCGAACCAAGAGACCCAGTACTTC. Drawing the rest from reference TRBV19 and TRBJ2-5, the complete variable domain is DGGITQSPKYLFRKEGQNVTLSCEQNLNHDAMYWYRQDPGQGLRLIYYSQIVNDFQKGDIAEGYSVSREKKESFPLTVTSAQKNPTAFYLCASRSRLAGANQETQYFGPGTRLLVL.

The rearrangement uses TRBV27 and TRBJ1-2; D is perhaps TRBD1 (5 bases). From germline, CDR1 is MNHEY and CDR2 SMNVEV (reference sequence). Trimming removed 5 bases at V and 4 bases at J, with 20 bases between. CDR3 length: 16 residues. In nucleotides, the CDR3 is TGTGCCAGCAGTAAATTTTTGGCAGGGTCATTCTATGGCTACACCTTC. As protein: CASSKFLAGSFYGYTF.

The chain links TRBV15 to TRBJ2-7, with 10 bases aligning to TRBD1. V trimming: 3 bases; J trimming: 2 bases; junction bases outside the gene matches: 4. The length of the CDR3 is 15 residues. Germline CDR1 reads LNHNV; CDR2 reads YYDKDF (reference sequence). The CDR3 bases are TGTGCCACCAGCAGCCCCGGGACAGGGGCCTACGAGCAGTACTTC. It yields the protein CATSSPGTGAYEQYF.

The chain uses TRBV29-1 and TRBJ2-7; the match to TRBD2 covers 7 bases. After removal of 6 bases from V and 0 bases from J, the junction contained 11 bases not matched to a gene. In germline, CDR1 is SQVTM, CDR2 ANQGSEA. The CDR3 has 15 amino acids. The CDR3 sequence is CSVAPGRASSYEQYF. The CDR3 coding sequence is TGCAGCGTCGCGCCAGGGAGGGCGAGCTCCTACGAGCAGTACTTC.

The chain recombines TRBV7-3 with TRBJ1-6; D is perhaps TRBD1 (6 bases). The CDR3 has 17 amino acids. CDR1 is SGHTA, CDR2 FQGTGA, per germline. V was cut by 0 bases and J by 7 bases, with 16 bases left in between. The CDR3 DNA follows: TGTGCCAGCAGCTTAACGGGGGCAGGGACGGGGAATTCACCCCTCCACTTT. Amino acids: CASSLTGAGTGNSPLHF.

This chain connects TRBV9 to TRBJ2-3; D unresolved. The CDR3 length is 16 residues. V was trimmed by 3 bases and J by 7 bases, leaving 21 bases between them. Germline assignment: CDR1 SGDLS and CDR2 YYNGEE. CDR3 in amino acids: CASSARYGQTHNTQYF. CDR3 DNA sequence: TGTGCCAGCAGCGCCCGCTACGGTCAGACACATAATACGCAGTATTTT.

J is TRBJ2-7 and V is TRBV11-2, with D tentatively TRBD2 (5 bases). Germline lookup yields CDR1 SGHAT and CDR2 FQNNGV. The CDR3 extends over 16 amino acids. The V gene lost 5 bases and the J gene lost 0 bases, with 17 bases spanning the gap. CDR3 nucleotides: TGTGCCAGCAGCCTCCGGGGAGCTCCGAGCTCCTACGAGCAGTACTTC. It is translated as CASSLRGAPSSYEQYF.

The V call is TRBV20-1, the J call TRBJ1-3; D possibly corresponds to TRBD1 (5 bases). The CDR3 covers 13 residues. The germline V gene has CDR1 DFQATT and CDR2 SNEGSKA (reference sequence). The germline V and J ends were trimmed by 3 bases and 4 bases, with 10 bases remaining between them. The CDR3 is CSASLTAGNTIYF. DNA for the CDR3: TGCAGTGCTAGTTTGACAGCCGGAAACACCATATATTTT.

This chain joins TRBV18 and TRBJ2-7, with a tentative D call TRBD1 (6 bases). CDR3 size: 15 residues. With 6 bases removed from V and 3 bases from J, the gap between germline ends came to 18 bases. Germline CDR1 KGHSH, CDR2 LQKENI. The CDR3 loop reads CASSLHRDTLYEQYF. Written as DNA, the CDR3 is TGTGCCAGCTCCCTACACCGGGACACCCTCTACGAGCAGTACTTC. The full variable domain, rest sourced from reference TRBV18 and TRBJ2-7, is NAGVMQNPRHLVRRRGQEARLRCSPMKGHSHVYWYRQLPEEGLKFMVYLQKENIIDESGMPKERFSAEFPKEGPSILRIQQVVRGDSAAYFCASSLHRDTLYEQYFGPGTRLTVT.

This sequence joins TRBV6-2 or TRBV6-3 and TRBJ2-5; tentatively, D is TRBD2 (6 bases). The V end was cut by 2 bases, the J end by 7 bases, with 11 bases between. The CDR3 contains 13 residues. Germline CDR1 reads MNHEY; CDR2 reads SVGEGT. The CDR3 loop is CASSYGGKGTQYF. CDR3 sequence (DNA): TGTGCCAGCAGTTACGGAGGGAAGGGGACCCAGTACTTC.

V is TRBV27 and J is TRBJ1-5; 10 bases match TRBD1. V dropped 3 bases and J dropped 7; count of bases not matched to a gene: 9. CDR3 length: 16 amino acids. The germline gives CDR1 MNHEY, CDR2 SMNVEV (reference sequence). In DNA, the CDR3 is TGTGCCAGCAGTTTCTCGGGACAGGGGTCTGGGCAGCCCCAGCATTTT. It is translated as CASSFSGQGSGQPQHF.

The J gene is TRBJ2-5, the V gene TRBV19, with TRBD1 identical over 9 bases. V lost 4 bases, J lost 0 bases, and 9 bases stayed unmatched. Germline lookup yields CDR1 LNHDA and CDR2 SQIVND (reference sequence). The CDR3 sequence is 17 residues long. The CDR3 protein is CASSTRDRGIYQETQYF. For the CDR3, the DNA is TGTGCCAGTAGTACCCGTGACAGGGGGATCTACCAAGAGACCCAGTACTTC.

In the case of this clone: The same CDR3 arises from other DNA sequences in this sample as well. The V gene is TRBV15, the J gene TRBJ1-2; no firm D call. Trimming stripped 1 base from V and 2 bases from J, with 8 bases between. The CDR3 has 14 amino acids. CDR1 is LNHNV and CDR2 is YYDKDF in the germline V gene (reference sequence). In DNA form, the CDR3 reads TGTGCCACCAGCAGAGGAGGTCAGAACTATGGCTACACCTTC. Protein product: CATSRGGQNYGYTF.

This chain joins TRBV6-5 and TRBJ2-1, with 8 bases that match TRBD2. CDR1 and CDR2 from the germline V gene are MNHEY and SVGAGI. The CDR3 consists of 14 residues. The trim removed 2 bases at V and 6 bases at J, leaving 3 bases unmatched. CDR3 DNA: TGTGCCAGCAGTTACCCCGGGACTAGCAATGAGCAGTTCTTC. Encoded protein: CASSYPGTSNEQFF.

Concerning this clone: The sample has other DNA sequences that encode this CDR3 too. The CDR3 here is CAWSQGNYGYTF. In DNA, the CDR3 is TGTGCCTGGAGTCAGGGTAACTATGGCTACACCTTC. V is TRBV30 and J is TRBJ1-2, with D possibly matching TRBD1 (5 bases). Trimming left V 2 bases short and J 1 base short, with 5 bases between. The CDR3 runs to 12 residues. Germline V CDR1 and CDR2: GTSNPN, SVGIG (reference sequence).

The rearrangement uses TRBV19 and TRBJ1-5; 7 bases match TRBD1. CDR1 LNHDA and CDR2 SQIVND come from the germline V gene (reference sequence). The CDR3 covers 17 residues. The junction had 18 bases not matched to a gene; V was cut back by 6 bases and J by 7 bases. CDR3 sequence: CASSSPTGSVPRQPQHF. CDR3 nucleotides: TGTGCCAGTAGCTCCCCGACAGGGTCGGTTCCCAGACAGCCCCAGCATTTT.

The CDR3 reads CASRPRDRDGYTF. Written as DNA, the CDR3 is TGTGCCAGCAGACCTAGGGACAGGGATGGCTACACCTTC. V is TRBV6-2 or TRBV6-3 and J is TRBJ1-2; 9 bases align to TRBD1. This CDR3 comprises 13 residues. Per germline, CDR1 MNHEY and CDR2 SVGEGT. With 6 bases clipped from V and 6 bases from J, the junction kept 5 bases outside the gene matches.

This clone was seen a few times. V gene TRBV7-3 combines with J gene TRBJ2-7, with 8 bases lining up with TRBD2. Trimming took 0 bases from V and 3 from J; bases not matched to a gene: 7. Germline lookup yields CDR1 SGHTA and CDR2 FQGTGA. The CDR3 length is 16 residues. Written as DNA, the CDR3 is TGTGCCAGCAGCTTAACGGGAAGCGGGGGACGCTACGAGCAGTACTTC. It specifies CASSLTGSGGRYEQYF. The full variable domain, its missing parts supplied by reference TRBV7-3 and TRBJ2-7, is GAGVSQTPSNKVTEKGKYVELRCDPISGHTALYWYRQSLGQGPEFLIYFQGTGAADDSGLPNDRFFAVRPEGSVSTLKIQRTERGDSAVYLCASSLTGSGGRYEQYFGPGTRLTVT.

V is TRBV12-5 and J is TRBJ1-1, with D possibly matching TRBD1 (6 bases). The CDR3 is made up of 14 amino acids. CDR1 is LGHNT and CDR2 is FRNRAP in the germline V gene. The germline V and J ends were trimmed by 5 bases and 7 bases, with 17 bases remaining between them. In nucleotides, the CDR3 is TGTGCTAGTGGTCAACGGACAGCGCCCATTGAAGCTTTCTTT. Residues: CASGQRTAPIEAFF.

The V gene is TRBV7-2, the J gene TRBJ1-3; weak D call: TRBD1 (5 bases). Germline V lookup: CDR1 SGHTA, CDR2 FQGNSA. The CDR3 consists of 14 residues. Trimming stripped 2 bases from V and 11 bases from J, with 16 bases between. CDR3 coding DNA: TGTGCCAGCAGCTTATTGGGGCAGGGATTCCCCATATATTTT. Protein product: CASSLLGQGFPIYF.

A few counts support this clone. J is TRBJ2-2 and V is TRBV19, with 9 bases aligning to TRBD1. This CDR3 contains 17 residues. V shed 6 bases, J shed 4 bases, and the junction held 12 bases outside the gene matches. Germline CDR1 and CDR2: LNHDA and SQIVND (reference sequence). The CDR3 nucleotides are TGTGCCAGTAGCCCATTCTTAGTGGACAGGGGCACCGGGGAGCTGTTTTTT. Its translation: CASSPFLVDRGTGELFF.

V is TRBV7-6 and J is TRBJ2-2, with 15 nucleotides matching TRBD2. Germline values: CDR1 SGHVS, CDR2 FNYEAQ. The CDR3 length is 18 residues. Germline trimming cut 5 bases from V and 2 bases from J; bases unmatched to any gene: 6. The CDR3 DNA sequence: TGTGCCAGCAGCCTTCCGGGACTAGCGGGAGGAAACACCGGGGAGCTGTTTTTT. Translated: CASSLPGLAGGNTGELFF. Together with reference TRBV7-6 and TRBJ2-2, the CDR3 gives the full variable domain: GAGVSQSPRYKVTKRGQDVALRCDPISGHVSLYWYRQALGQGPEFLTYFNYEAQQDKSGLPNDRFSAERPEGSISTLTIQRTEQRDSAMYRCASSLPGLAGGNTGELFFGEGSRLTVL.

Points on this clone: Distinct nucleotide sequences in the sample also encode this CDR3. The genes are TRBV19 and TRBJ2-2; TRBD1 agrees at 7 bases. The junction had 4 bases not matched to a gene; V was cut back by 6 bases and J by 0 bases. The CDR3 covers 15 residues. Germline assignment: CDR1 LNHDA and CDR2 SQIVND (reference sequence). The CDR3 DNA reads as TGTGCCAGTAGGCCGGGACAGACGAACACCGGGGAGCTGTTTTTT. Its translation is CASRPGQTNTGELFF.

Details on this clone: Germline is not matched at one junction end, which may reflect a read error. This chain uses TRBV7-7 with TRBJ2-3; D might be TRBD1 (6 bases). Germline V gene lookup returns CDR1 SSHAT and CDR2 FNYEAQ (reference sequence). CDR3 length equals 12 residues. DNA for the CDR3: TGTGCTAGCAGCGACACAACAGGGACGCAGTATTTT. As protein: CASSDTTGTQYF.

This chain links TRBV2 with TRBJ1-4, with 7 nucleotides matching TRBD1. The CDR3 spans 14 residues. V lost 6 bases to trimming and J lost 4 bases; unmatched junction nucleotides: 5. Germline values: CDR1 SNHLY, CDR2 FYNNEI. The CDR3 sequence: CASSRQGGNEKLFF. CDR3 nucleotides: TGTGCCAGCAGCCGACAGGGAGGTAATGAAAAACTGTTTTTT.

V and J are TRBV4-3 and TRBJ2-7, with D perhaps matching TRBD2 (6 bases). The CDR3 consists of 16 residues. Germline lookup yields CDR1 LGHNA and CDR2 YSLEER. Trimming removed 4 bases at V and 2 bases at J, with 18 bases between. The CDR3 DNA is TGCGCCAGCAGCCTTAGATTAGCGGCTAGGACCTACGAGCAGTACTTC. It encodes CASSLRLAARTYEQYF.

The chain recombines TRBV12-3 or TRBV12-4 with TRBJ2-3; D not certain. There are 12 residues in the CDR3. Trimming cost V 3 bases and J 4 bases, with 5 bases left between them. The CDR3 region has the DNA TGTGCCAGCAGTTTGAGGCCAGATACGCAGTATTTT. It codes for CASSLRPDTQYF.

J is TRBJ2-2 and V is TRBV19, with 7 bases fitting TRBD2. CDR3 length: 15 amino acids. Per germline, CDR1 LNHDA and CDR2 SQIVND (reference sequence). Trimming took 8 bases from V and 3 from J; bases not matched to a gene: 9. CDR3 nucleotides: TGTGCCAGTCGGCTAGCGGAGGGGTACACCGGGGAGCTGTTTTTT. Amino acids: CASRLAEGYTGELFF.